This paragraph covers one TCR beta chain sequence. Germline V lookup: CDR1 SGHRS, CDR2 YFSETQ. The CDR3 runs to 15 residues. V was shortened by 0 bases and J by 3 bases, with 12 bases between the two germline ends. The data originate from a study of blood T cell repertoires in COVID-19. Looking at the study overall: The study drew acute and convalescent COVID-19 samples from the United States, Italy and Spain.

Original analysis: Reference gene primer amplification gave estimated nucleated cell counts. Sequenced by immunoSEQ multiplex PCR; TCRdb stores in-frame clones only, minus some. V and J calls and clone size are copied from that table; D and trimming were computed from the DNA. The sample carries 180,000 or so clones, roughly nine tenths recorded once. Material for sequencing was peripheral blood. The J gene is TRBJ1-1, the V gene TRBV5-1; unclear D gene. The clonotype was recovered from a man in his forties with acute or convalescent COVID-19. CDR3 sequence reads: CASSLVGEGYTEAFF. In nucleotides, the CDR3 is TGCGCCAGCAGCTTGGTCGGGGAAGGGTACACTGAAGCTTTCTTT.